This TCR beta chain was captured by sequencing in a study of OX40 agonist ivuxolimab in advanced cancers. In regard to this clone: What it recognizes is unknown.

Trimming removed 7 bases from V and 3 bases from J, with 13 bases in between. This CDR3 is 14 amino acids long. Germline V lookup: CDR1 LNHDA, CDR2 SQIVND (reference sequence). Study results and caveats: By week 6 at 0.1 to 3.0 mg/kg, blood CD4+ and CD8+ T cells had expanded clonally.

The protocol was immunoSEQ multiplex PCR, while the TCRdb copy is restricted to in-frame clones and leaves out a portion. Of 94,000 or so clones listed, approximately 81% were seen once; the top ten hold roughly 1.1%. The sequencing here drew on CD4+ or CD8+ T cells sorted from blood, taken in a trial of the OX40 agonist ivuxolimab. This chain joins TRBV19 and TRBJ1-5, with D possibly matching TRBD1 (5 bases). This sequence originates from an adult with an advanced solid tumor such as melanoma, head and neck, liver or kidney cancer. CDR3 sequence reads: CASKRGLNNQPQHF. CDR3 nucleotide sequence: TGTGCCAGTAAAAGGGGCCTTAACAATCAGCCCCAGCATTTT.